Below, one TCR beta chain is given with its context. It lacks a known antigen. Qualities for individual bases were not recorded, and no much larger clone is one base off. Clipping removes 2 bases from V and 10 bases from J, with 12 as the unmatched junction base count. There are 16 amino acids in the CDR3, from cysteine to phenylalanine inclusive. Left in the record is the CDR3 DNA by itself, 48 bases read in frame from the first base. For CDR1 and CDR2, the germline V gene (reference sequence) lists LNHDA and SQIVND. The treatment or condition label, as the study defines it: randomized to nivolumab then ipilimumab (arm A) or the reverse (arm B). None of the patients in the trial had previously been given DNA-damaging chemotherapy. A FACS Aria II flow cytometer was used to sort live CD3+CD8+ cells that were negative for CD19 and CD56 from thawed PBMCs. Samples were obtained from patients with melanoma enrolled in CheckMate 064, a randomized, open-label phase II trial of sequential checkpoint blockade. Leukapheresis was used to collect peripheral blood mononuclear cells, which were then purified with Ficoll-Paque and frozen in human serum with roughly 9.8% DMSO. Immediately after sorting, the purity of the sorted blood CD3+CD8+ cells was confirmed to be >98%, and DNA was then extracted.

This sample was included in a study of sequential checkpoint blockade in melanoma (dated by TCRdb to about 2019). Background on the whole study: In a 1:1 randomization, patients received either first-line nivolumab then ipilimumab (arm A) or ipilimumab then nivolumab (arm B). Maintenance nivolumab was given following each of the two trial sequences.

TCRbeta CDR3 regions were immunosequenced from genomic DNA with the immunoSEQ Assay. Genomic DNA was amplified by bias-controlled multiplex PCR before high-throughput sequencing. Per the authors' processing: To quantify the absolute abundance of each unique TCRbeta CDR3 region, the sequences were collapsed and filtered. Clonality, defined as 1 minus Pielou's evenness, was calculated using only productive rearrangements. A previously published method was used to identify clones whose frequencies were significantly greater in on-treatment samples than in baseline samples. TCRdb provides this immuneACCESS table in a form limited to in-frame rearrangements. Some clones are lacking; in checked studies, under half of them reflect an unresolved V gene, and why the rest are absent is not known. V and J calls and clone size are given by that table; D and trimming were obtained from the DNA. The sample yields around 18,000 clones; around 69% were counted once. About 19% of the sample is taken by the ten largest.

Beyond this particular receptor, the publication reports: Larger, independent patient cohorts are needed to validate the response-prediction model that combines TCR metrics and mutation burden.

Sequencing was performed on CD8+ T cells sorted from blood (inferred from file names), taken from a patient given nivolumab and ipilimumab in sequence. This chain joins TRBV19 to TRBJ2-1; 9 central bases correspond to TRBD2. The clonotype comes from a human donor with melanoma. The DNA sequence reads TGTGCCAGTAGTATACCGGCGGGAGGGCCTCTAGGCGAGCAGTTCTTC. This translates into CASSIPAGGPLGEQFF. The CDR3, completed at both ends by the reference TRBV19 and TRBJ2-1 genes, gives the full variable domain DGGITQSPKYLFRKEGQNVTLSCEQNLNHDAMYWYRQDPGQGLRLIYYSQIVNDFQKGDIAEGYSVSREKKESFPLTVTSAQKNPTAFYLCASSIPAGGPLGEQFFGPGTRLTVL.